Below are 30 T cell receptor beta chains sequenced from a single sample in a study of radiation and T cells in renal cell carcinoma. The time point was: blood 2 weeks post-SBRT. Treatment meaning: 15 Gy SBRT to primary tumor, nephrectomy 4 weeks later. The assay was immunoSEQ multiplex PCR, and TCRdb's table has in-frame clones only and misses some. The sample yields some 150,000 clones, about nine tenths seen once. Sequencing used blood, obtained from a patient whose treatment included radiotherapy and nephrectomy. Receptors originate from a woman between 45 and 60 years old with renal cell carcinoma.

The CDR3 sequence: CASSLDGTLDTEAFF. CDR3 in DNA: TGTGCCAGCAGCTTAGACGGGACACTTGACACTGAAGCTTTCTTT. V is TRBV7-2 and J is TRBJ1-1; tentatively, D is TRBD1 (6 bases). The CDR3 loop spans 15 amino acids. Germline loops: CDR1 SGHTA, CDR2 FQGNSA. The V gene lost 1 base and the J gene lost 3 bases, with 12 bases spanning the gap.

The chain couples TRBV11-3 to TRBJ2-3; no firm D call. The V end lost 5 bases, the J end lost 0 bases, and 9 bases lay between the germline ends. The V gene's germline CDR1 is SGHNT and CDR2 YENEEA. This CDR3 is 14 amino acids long. The CDR3 here is CASSPGPSTDTQYF. CDR3 nucleotides: TGTGCCAGCAGCCCGGGCCCTAGCACAGATACGCAGTATTTT. The full variable domain, with the rest looked up from reference TRBV11-3 and TRBJ2-3, is EAGVVQSPRYKIIEKKQPVAFWCNPISGHNTLYWYLQNLGQGPELLIRYENEEAVDDSQLPKDRFSAERLKGVDSTLKIQPAELGDSAVYLCASSPGPSTDTQYFGPGTRLTVL.

The J gene is TRBJ1-2, the V gene TRBV2, with no clear D. CDR3 size: 15 residues. Trimming shortened V by 3 bases and J by 4 bases, and 15 bases separated the two germline ends. The V gene's germline CDR1 is SNHLY and CDR2 FYNNEI. The CDR3 loop is CASSESEGLGYGYTF. The DNA of the CDR3 is TGTGCCAGCAGTGAGTCGGAGGGCTTGGGCTATGGCTACACCTTC. The complete variable domain, with remaining parts taken from reference TRBV2 and TRBJ1-2, reads EPEVTQTPSHQVTQMGQEVILRCVPISNHLYFYWYRQILGQKVEFLVSFYNNEISEKSEIFDDQFSVERPDGSNFTLKIRSTKLEDSAMYFCASSESEGLGYGYTFGSGTRLTVV.

The chain recombines TRBV11-3 with TRBJ2-5, with D tentatively TRBD1 (6 bases). Germline lookup yields CDR1 SGHNT and CDR2 YENEEA. CDR3 length: 13 amino acids. V was trimmed by 3 bases and J by 5 bases, leaving 10 bases between them. This CDR3 reads CASSFRGSETQYF. As DNA, the CDR3 is TGTGCCAGCAGCTTCAGGGGTTCGGAGACCCAGTACTTC.

This rearrangement joins TRBV2 to TRBJ2-5; D call uncertain. The J call may be faulty, since TRBJ2-7 better matches the DNA end. There are 15 residues in the CDR3. Germline V CDR1 and CDR2: SNHLY, FYNNEI. For the CDR3, the DNA is TGTGCCAGCAGTGAACTGGCTCTCAACTCCTACGAGCAGTACTTC. Translated, it gives CASSELALNSYEQYF.

The chain recombines TRBV11-3 with TRBJ2-5, with a possible D match to TRBD1 (6 bases). The CDR3 has 13 residues. The germline V and J ends were trimmed by 5 bases and 5 bases, with 12 bases remaining between them. Germline CDR1 is SGHNT and CDR2 is YENEEA. The CDR3 is CASSQDTGETQYF. The CDR3 DNA sequence: TGTGCCAGCAGCCAAGATACAGGGGAGACCCAGTACTTC.

J is TRBJ2-5 and V is TRBV15; D gene ambiguous. Germline V gene lookup returns CDR1 LNHNV and CDR2 YYDKDF (reference sequence). CDR3 size: 14 residues. The V end was cut by 0 bases, the J end by 4 bases, with 9 bases between. The CDR3 protein is CATSRDPGRETQYF. The CDR3, as DNA: TGTGCCACCAGCAGAGATCCGGGCAGAGAGACCCAGTACTTC.

The chain uses TRBV2 and TRBJ1-2; 8 positions match TRBD1. CDR1 is SNHLY and CDR2 is FYNNEI in the germline V gene. V dropped 5 bases and J dropped 8; count of bases not matched to a gene: 7. The CDR3 length is 13 residues. This CDR3 is CASSPDRGSGYTF. As DNA, the CDR3 is TGTGCCAGCAGTCCCGACAGGGGTAGCGGCTACACCTTC.

This chain uses TRBV30 with TRBJ1-1; D is undetermined. This CDR3 contains 14 residues. V was trimmed by 1 base and J by 2 bases, leaving 11 bases between them. Germline V gene data show CDR1 as GTSNPN and CDR2 as SVGIG (reference sequence). CDR3 sequence: CAWSARRGNTEAFF. The CDR3 nucleotides are TGTGCCTGGAGTGCCCGCCGGGGAAACACTGAAGCTTTCTTT.

As to this clone: The sample has other DNA sequences that encode this CDR3 too. The chain employs TRBV7-9 and TRBJ1-1; maybe TRBD1 (6 bases). The CDR3 extends over 14 amino acids. Between the trimmed V and J ends, which lost 1 base and 2 bases, there was a span of 8 bases. Germline V gives CDR1 SEHNR, CDR2 FQNEAQ (reference sequence). CDR3 residues: CASSLGGGNTEAFF. The CDR3 bases are TGTGCCAGCAGCTTAGGAGGGGGAAACACTGAAGCTTTCTTT.

This clone was picked up a small number of times. The chain uses TRBV19 and TRBJ2-1; TRBD2 is a possible D gene (6 bases). V gave up 5 bases and J gave up 7 bases, with 15 bases separating them. The CDR3 is 14 residues long. The germline gives CDR1 LNHDA, CDR2 SQIVND (reference sequence). The CDR3 region has the DNA TGTGCCAGTAGTCCCTTCTCAGCGGGTAATGAGCAGTTCTTC. As protein: CASSPFSAGNEQFF.

This clone was seen just once. The J gene is TRBJ1-3, the V gene TRBV5-1, with D tentatively TRBD1 (6 bases). Trimming cost V 3 bases and J 1 base, with 11 bases left between them. Germline CDR1 and CDR2: SGHRS and YFSETQ. This CDR3 has 15 amino acids. The CDR3 loop reads CASSSLRGSGNTIYF. The CDR3 DNA is TGCGCCAGCAGCTCCCTGAGGGGGTCTGGAAACACCATATATTTT.

This clone was seen just once. This rearrangement joins TRBV7-2 to TRBJ2-7; maybe TRBD2 (6 bases). Germline assignment: CDR1 SGHTA and CDR2 FQGNSA. V gave up 3 bases and J gave up 6 bases, with 12 bases separating them. There are 13 residues in the CDR3. CDR3 nucleotide sequence: TGTGCCAGCAGCTTCAGACTGGGGGGCGAGCAGTACTTC. It translates to CASSFRLGGEQYF.

This clone appeared a few times. The V call is TRBV6-1, the J call TRBJ2-7; tentative D call: TRBD1 (6 bases). Germline V gives CDR1 MNHNS, CDR2 SASEGT. Trimming left V 7 bases short and J 5 bases short, with 15 bases between. This CDR3 has 13 amino acids. CDR3 sequence (DNA): TGTGCCAGCAAGGGTGTAGGGACAAACGAGCAGTACTTC. Its translation is CASKGVGTNEQYF.

V is TRBV4-3 and J is TRBJ2-1; the D gene is possibly TRBD2 (5 bases). The CDR3 is 14 residues long. V was trimmed by 0 bases and J by 7 bases, leaving 10 bases between them. Germline V gene data show CDR1 as LGHNA and CDR2 as YSLEER. CDR3 DNA: TGCGCCAGCAGCCAAGAATTAGGGAGTAATGAGCAGTTCTTC. This gives the protein CASSQELGSNEQFF.

This chain links TRBV5-5 with TRBJ2-1, with no clear D. V gave up 3 bases and J gave up 1 base, with 11 bases separating them. Germline lookup yields CDR1 SGHKS and CDR2 YYEKEE (reference sequence). The CDR3 runs to 15 residues. Here the CDR3 reads CASSSRPESYNEQFF. CDR3 coding DNA: TGTGCCAGCAGCTCGCGGCCCGAATCCTACAATGAGCAGTTCTTC.

This clone was picked up one time. V gene TRBV7-3 combines with J gene TRBJ1-1; unclear D gene. Trimming removed 6 bases from V and 2 bases from J, with 10 bases in between. Germline CDR1 SGHTA, CDR2 FQGTGA. This CDR3 spans 13 amino acids. CDR3 amino acids: CASRISPNTEAFF. As DNA, the CDR3 is TGTGCCAGCAGGATATCCCCCAACACTGAAGCTTTCTTT.

The gene calls are TRBV18 and TRBJ1-4; D call uncertain. This CDR3 has 13 amino acids. V was shortened by 6 bases and J by 3 bases, with 8 bases between the two germline ends. Per the germline V gene, CDR1 is KGHSH and CDR2 is LQKENI. CDR3 nucleotide sequence: TGTGCCAGCTCCCCAGCAGCTAATGAAAAACTGTTTTTT. Amino acids: CASSPAANEKLFF.

The chain carries TRBV19 and TRBJ1-2; 7 bases line up with TRBD1. V trimming: 4 bases; J trimming: 8 bases; junction bases outside the gene matches: 10. This CDR3 has 14 amino acids. Germline values: CDR1 LNHDA, CDR2 SQIVND (reference sequence). The CDR3 coding sequence is TGTGCCAGTAGTACGGTCGACAGGGACCAGGGCTACACCTTC. It is translated as CASSTVDRDQGYTF.

The chain joins TRBV7-2 to TRBJ1-2, with D possibly TRBD1 on 5 matching bases. CDR1 and CDR2 from the germline V gene are SGHTA and FQGNSA. The CDR3 sequence is 15 residues long. V lost 1 base, J lost 7 bases, and 16 bases lay in between. In nucleotides, the CDR3 is TGTGCCAGCAGCTTAGGGTTTGGGGGGGATAGTGGCTACACCTTC. Protein: CASSLGFGGDSGYTF.

J is TRBJ1-4 and V is TRBV7-9; tentatively, D is TRBD1 (6 bases). The CDR3 totals 15 residues. Germline values: CDR1 SEHNR, CDR2 FQNEAQ (reference sequence). The V end lost 5 bases, the J end lost 7 bases, and 17 bases lay between the germline ends. The DNA for the CDR3 is TGTGCCAGCAGCGGCAAACAGGGCGGCGGTGAAAAACTGTTTTTT. It yields the protein CASSGKQGGGEKLFF.

The rearrangement uses TRBV7-9 and TRBJ2-4; possibly TRBD2 for D (6 bases). CDR3 length: 15 residues. Germline values: CDR1 SEHNR, CDR2 FQNEAQ (reference sequence). V shed 0 bases and J shed 1 base, with 7 bases lying between them. CDR3 amino acids: CASSLAGGAKNIQYF. The CDR3 region has the DNA TGTGCCAGCAGCTTAGCTGGAGGGGCCAAAAACATTCAGTACTTC.

This sequence joins TRBV6-5 and TRBJ2-7; 9 bases align to TRBD1. Germline V gene sequence: CDR1 MNHEY, CDR2 SVGAGI. The CDR3 is 15 amino acids. Trimming at V came to 4 bases and at J to 5 bases, leaving 9 bases not matched to a gene. CDR3 residues: CASSLSRDRAHEQYF. The CDR3 DNA sequence: TGTGCCAGCAGTTTGTCCCGGGACAGGGCCCACGAGCAGTACTTC.

The chain employs TRBV20-1 and TRBJ1-2, with a possible D match to TRBD1 (6 bases). V was cut by 5 bases and J by 6 bases, with 10 bases left in between. Germline V lookup: CDR1 DFQATT, CDR2 SNEGSKA (reference sequence). The CDR3 runs 11 residues. The CDR3 here is CSAPGVNGYTF. In nucleotides, the CDR3 is TGCAGTGCTCCAGGGGTGAATGGCTACACCTTC.

The chain has TRBV7-8 and TRBJ2-7; tentative D call: TRBD1 (5 bases). CDR1 SGHVS and CDR2 FQNEAQ come from the germline V gene. Trimming cost V 3 bases and J 6 bases, with 15 bases left between them. There are 14 residues in the CDR3. CDR3 region: CASSFSRESGEQYF. DNA of the CDR3: TGTGCCAGCAGCTTCTCCAGGGAATCTGGCGAGCAGTACTTC.

V usage is TRBV30 and J usage is TRBJ2-7; D may be TRBD2 (6 bases). V was shortened by 3 bases and J by 3 bases, with 12 bases between the two germline ends. The CDR3 spans 13 residues. Germline V CDR1 and CDR2: GTSNPN, SVGIG (reference sequence). The CDR3: CAWSGGDYYEQYF. The CDR3 nucleotides read TGTGCCTGGAGCGGGGGTGATTACTACGAGCAGTACTTC.

The V and J genes are TRBV5-1 and TRBJ2-1, with TRBD2 matching over 13 bases. V dropped 2 bases and J dropped 5; count of bases not matched to a gene: 13. This CDR3 comprises 19 residues. Germline CDR1 SGHRS, CDR2 YFSETQ. The CDR3 protein is CASSFRGLAGRLYDNEQFF. The CDR3, as DNA: TGCGCCAGCAGCTTTAGGGGACTAGCGGGGAGATTGTACGACAATGAGCAGTTCTTC.

J is TRBJ1-1 and V is TRBV5-8; D call uncertain. V was pared by 0 bases and J by 0 bases, with 3 bases between. The CDR3 loop spans 13 amino acids. CDR1 SGHTS and CDR2 YDEGEE come from the germline V gene. Here the CDR3 reads CASSLGLNTEAFF. CDR3 bases: TGTGCCAGCAGCTTGGGATTGAACACTGAAGCTTTCTTT.

The gene calls are TRBV19 and TRBJ2-5; 8 positions match TRBD2. Germline V gene lookup returns CDR1 LNHDA and CDR2 SQIVND (reference sequence). V lost 1 base, J lost 4 bases, and 5 bases stayed unmatched. CDR3 size: 15 residues. DNA of the CDR3: TGTGCCAGTAGTATAGCCGCGGGGGGAGGAGAGACCCAGTACTTC. Its protein is CASSIAAGGGETQYF.

This chain connects TRBV29-1 to TRBJ2-1; the D gene is possibly TRBD1 (6 bases). Germline V lookup: CDR1 SQVTM, CDR2 ANQGSEA. V was shortened by 6 bases and J by 10 bases, with 13 bases between the two germline ends. The length of the CDR3 is 11 residues. The CDR3 DNA sequence: TGCAGCGTGAAGCCCGGGACAGAGCAGTTCTTC. It encodes CSVKPGTEQFF.